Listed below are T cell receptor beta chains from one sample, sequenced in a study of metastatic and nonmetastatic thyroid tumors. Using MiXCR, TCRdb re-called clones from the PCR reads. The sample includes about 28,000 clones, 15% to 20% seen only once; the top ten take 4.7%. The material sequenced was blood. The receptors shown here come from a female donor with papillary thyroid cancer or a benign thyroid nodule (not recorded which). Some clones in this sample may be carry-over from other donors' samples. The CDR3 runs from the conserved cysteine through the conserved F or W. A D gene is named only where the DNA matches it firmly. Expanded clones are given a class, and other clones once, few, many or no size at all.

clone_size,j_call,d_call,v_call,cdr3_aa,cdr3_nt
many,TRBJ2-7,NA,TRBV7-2,CASSLEASSYEQYF,TGTGCCAGCAGCTTAGAGGCTAGCTCCTACGAGCAGTACTTC
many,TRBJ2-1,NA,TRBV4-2,CASSQDYYNEQFF,TGTGCCAGCAGCCAAGACTACTACAATGAGCAGTTCTTC
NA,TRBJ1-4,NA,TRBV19,CASSLTATNEKLFF,TGTGCCAGTAGCCTGACAGCAACTAATGAAAAACTGTTTTTT
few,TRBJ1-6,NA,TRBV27,CASSWMATSSYNSPHYF,TGTGCCAGCAGTTGGATGGCAACGAGCTCCTATAATTCACCCCACTACTTT
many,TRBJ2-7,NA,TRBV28,CASSLYPVMSHEQYF,TGTGCCAGCAGCCTCTACCCGGTGATGTCCCACGAGCAGTACTTC
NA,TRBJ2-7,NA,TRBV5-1,CASSLDPGGFRDDEQYF,TGCGCCAGCAGCTTGGATCCAGGGGGGTTTAGAGACGACGAGCAGTACTTC
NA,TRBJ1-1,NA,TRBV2,CASSMVCTEAFF,TGTGCCAGCAGTATGGTGTGCACTGAAGCTTTCTTT
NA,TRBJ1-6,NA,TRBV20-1,CSAPPWGGAIFNSPLHF,TGCAGTGCCCCCCCCTGGGGGGGGGCTATCTTTAATTCACCCCTCCACTTT
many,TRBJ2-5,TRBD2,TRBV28,CASSPLAGGGKTQYF,TGTGCCAGCAGCCCACTAGCGGGGGGAGGGAAGACCCAGTACTTC
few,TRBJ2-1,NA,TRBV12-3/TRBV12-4,CASSARTNEQFF,TGTGCCAGCAGTGCCCGGACCAATGAGCAGTTCTTC
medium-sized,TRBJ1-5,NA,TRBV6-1,CASTGDSNQPQHF,TGTGCCAGCACGGGTGACAGCAATCAGCCCCAGCATTTT
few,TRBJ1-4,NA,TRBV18,CASSDRPSNEKLFF,TGTGCCAGCTCAGATAGACCTAGTAATGAAAAACTGTTTTTT
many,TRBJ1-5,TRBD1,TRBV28,CASSPRDRGWGYSNQPQHF,TGTGCCAGCAGCCCCAGGGACAGGGGATGGGGTTATAGCAATCAGCCCCAGCATTTT
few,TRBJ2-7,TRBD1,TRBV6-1,CATTRTGQGEQYF,TGTGCCACCACCAGGACAGGGCAAGGCGAGCAGTACTTC
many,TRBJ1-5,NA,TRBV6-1,CASRTASNQPQHF,TGTGCCAGCAGGACGGCTAGCAATCAGCCCCAGCATTTT
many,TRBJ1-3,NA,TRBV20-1,CSAREASRSGNTIYF,TGCAGTGCTAGAGAGGCAAGCCGCTCTGGAAACACCATATATTTT
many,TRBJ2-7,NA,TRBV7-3,CAPAGSVYEQYF,TGTGCCCCCGCCGGGTCCGTATACGAGCAGTACTTC
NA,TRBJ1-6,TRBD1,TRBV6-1,CASSARTGDSPLHF,TGTGCGAGCAGTGCCAGGACAGGGGACTCACCCCTCCACTTT
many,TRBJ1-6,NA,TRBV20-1,CSARPGGVLNSPLHF,TGCAGTGCTAGGCCCGGTGGGGTCCTTAATTCACCCCTCCACTTT
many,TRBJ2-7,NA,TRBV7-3,CASSLSGTGEQYF,TGTGCCAGCAGCTTAAGTGGGACTGGCGAGCAGTACTTC
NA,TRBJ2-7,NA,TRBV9,CASSVGVVLYEQYF,TGTGCCAGCAGCGTAGGGGTGGTCCTCTACGAGCAGTACTTC
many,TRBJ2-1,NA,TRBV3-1,CASSESREQFF,TGTGCCAGCAGCGAAAGCCGTGAGCAGTTCTTC
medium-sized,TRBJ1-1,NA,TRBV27,CASSQQENTEAFF,TGTGCCAGCAGTCAACAGGAGAACACTGAAGCTTTCTTT
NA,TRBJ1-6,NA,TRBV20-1,CSAEGRPNSPLHF,TGCAGTGCTGAGGGACGGCCGAATTCACCCCTCCACTTT
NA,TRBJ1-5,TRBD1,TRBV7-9,CASSPDRNNQPQHF,TGTGCCAGCAGCCCGGACAGGAATAATCAGCCCCAGCATTTT
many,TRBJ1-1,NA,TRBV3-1,CASSQGRGTEAFF,TGTGCCAGCAGCCAAGGAAGAGGGACTGAAGCTTTCTTT
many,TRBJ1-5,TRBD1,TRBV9,CASSVGTGEGQPQHF,TGTGCCAGCAGCGTAGGGACAGGGGAGGGCCAGCCCCAGCATTTT
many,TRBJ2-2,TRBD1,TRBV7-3,CASSSQGAGELFF,TGTGCCAGCAGCTCGCAGGGGGCCGGGGAGCTGTTTTTT
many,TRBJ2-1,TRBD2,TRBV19,CASSPLAGAVRSEQFF,TGTGCCAGTAGCCCACTAGCGGGAGCCGTCCGCAGTGAGCAGTTCTTC
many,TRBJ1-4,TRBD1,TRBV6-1,CASTDRLDEKLFF,TGTGCCAGTACGGACAGGCTTGATGAAAAACTGTTTTTT
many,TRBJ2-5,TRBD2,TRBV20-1,CSARDLAGAKETQYF,TGCAGTGCTAGAGATCTAGCGGGGGCGAAAGAGACCCAGTACTTC
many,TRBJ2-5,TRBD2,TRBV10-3,CAIRSSGGVGKQETQYF,TGTGCCATCAGATCTAGCGGGGGGGTAGGTAAGCAAGAGACCCAGTACTTC
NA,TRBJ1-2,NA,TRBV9,CASSPPPGRQIMPAGYTF,TGTGCCAGCAGCCCGCCTCCCGGACGCCAGATTATGCCAGCTGGCTACACCTTC
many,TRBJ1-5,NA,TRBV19,CASSRPSLYNQPQHF,TGTGCCAGTAGTCGCCCGTCTCTGTACAATCAGCCCCAGCATTTT
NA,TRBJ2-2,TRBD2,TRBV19,CASSMTAGAGTGELFF,TGTGCCAGTAGTATGACAGCGGGAGCGGGCACCGGGGAGCTGTTTTTT
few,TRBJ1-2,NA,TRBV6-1,CASSFEGGGYGYTF,TGTGCCAGCTCCTTCGAGGGCGGGGGATATGGCTACACCTTC
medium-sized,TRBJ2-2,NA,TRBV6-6,CASSYEAANTGELFF,TGTGCCAGCAGTTACGAGGCGGCGAACACCGGGGAGCTGTTTTTT
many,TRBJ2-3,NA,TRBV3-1,CASSQETSHTDTQYF,TGTGCCAGCAGCCAAGAAACGTCCCACACAGATACGCAGTATTTT
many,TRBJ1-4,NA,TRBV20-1,CSAKDETGDEKLFF,TGCAGTGCCAAAGACGAGACAGGAGATGAAAAACTGTTTTTT
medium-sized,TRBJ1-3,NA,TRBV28,CASMGSPGNTIYF,TGTGCCAGCATGGGGTCTCCTGGAAACACCATATATTTT
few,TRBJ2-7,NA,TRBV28,CASNRGLSYEQYF,TGTGCCAGCAACAGGGGACTCTCCTACGAGCAGTACTTC
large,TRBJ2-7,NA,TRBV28,CASSSYRAHEQYF,TGTGCCAGCAGTTCTTACAGGGCCCACGAGCAGTACTTC
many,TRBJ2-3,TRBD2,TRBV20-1,CSARTSGSTDTQYF,TGCAGTGCTCGGACTAGCGGAAGCACAGATACGCAGTATTTT
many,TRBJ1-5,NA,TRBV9,CASSVDTAAGQPQHF,TGTGCCAGCAGCGTAGACACGGCCGCGGGGCAGCCCCAGCATTTT
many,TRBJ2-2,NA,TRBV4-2,CASSDLGRGSLDTGELFF,TGTGCCAGCAGCGACCTGGGGAGAGGGAGTCTGGACACCGGGGAGCTGTTTTTT
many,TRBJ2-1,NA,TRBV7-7,CASSSGAANNEQFF,TGTGCTAGCAGCAGCGGAGCAGCGAACAATGAGCAGTTCTTC
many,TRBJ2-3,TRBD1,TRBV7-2,CASSLSGTGTDTQYF,TGTGCCAGCAGCTTATCGGGGACAGGCACAGATACGCAGTATTTT
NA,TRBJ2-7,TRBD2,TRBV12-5,CASGLVRGTSGTVYEQYF,TGTGCTAGTGGTTTGGTACGAGGGACTAGCGGGACAGTTTACGAGCAGTACTTC
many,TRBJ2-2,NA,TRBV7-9,CASSYGTYTGELFF,TGTGCCAGCAGCTACGGGACTTACACCGGGGAGCTGTTTTTT
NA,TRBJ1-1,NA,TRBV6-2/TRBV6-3,CASMVRDWNTEAFF,TGTGCCAGCATGGTCCGGGACTGGAACACTGAAGCTTTCTTT
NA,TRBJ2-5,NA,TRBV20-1,CSGGLETQYF,TGCAGTGGCGGGCTGGAGACCCAGTACTTC
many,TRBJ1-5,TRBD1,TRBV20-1,CSARRDRGYQPQHF,TGCAGTGCTAGAAGGGACAGGGGATATCAGCCCCAGCATTTT
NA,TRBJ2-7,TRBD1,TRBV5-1,CASSWGTEDGLYYEQYF,TGCGCCAGCAGCTGGGGGACAGAGGACGGACTCTACTACGAGCAGTACTTC
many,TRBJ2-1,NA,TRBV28,CASSLSSYMEKGNGEQFF,TGTGCCAGCAGTTTATCCTCATATATGGAAAAGGGCAACGGTGAGCAGTTCTTC
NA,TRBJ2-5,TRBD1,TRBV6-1,CASRQGAGAQENQYF,TGTGCCAGCCGTCAGGGGGCAGGCGCCCAAGAGAACCAGTACTTC
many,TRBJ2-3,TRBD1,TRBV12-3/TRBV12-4,CASSSYRGSDTQYF,TGTGCCAGCAGTTCCTACAGGGGATCAGATACGCAGTATTTT
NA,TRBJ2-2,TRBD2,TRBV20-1,CSARDPLAGAGDTWELFF,TGCAGTGCTAGAGATCCGCTAGCGGGAGCGGGGGACACCTGGGAGCTGTTTTTT
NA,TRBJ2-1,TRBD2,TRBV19,CASTSGTSGRIVEQFF,TGTGCCAGTACTTCCGGGACTAGCGGGAGAATAGTTGAGCAGTTCTTC